A selection of T cell receptor beta chains follows, all from one sample in a study of blood T cell repertoires in COVID-19. Sequencing was performed with immunoSEQ multiplex PCR; in TCRdb, only in-frame clones are kept and a portion is missing. The repertoire holds about 210,000 clones, with around four fifths as singletons. Material for sequencing was peripheral blood. These receptors were taken from a woman aged 35 to 49 with active or convalescent COVID-19. Both conserved end residues are part of each CDR3. A D gene is named only where the DNA matches it firmly. The size entry is marked missing in some rows and otherwise reads once, few, many or a size class.

size: -; J: TRBJ2-3; length: 15; V: TRBV5-6; D: TRBD2; CDR3: CASSFGLAGGDTQYF; DNA: TGTGCCAGCAGCTTCGGACTAGCGGGGGGGGATACGCAGTATTTT
size: -; J: TRBJ1-6; length: 15; V: TRBV19; D: TRBD1; CDR3: CASNGLWDSNSPLHF; DNA: TGTGCCAGTAATGGTCTCTGGGACAGTAATTCACCCCTCCACTTT
size: few; J: TRBJ1-1; length: 14; V: TRBV30; D: TRBD1; CDR3: CAWILGTGTLRAFF; DNA: TGTGCCTGGATTTTGGGGACAGGGACACTCAGAGCTTTCTTT
size: -; J: TRBJ1-5; length: 17; V: TRBV4-3; D: TRBD1; CDR3: CASSQDVGTGGVRPQHF; DNA: TGCGCCAGCAGCCAAGATGTAGGGACAGGGGGCGTTCGGCCCCAGCATTTT
size: -; J: TRBJ2-3; length: 15; V: TRBV5-1; D: TRBD2; CDR3: CASSLREGRSDTQYF; DNA: TGCGCCAGCAGCTTGCGGGAGGGCCGGTCAGATACGCAGTATTTT
size: -; J: TRBJ1-1; length: 16; V: TRBV12-2; D: -; CDR3: CASRLVLWRGATEAFF; DNA: TGTGCAAGTCGCTTAGTGCTCTGGCGGGGGGCCACTGAAGCTTTCTTT
size: -; J: TRBJ1-1; length: 13; V: TRBV2; D: -; CDR3: CASLRQVNTEAFF; DNA: TGTGCCAGCTTGCGACAGGTGAACACTGAAGCTTTCTTT
size: -; J: TRBJ2-7; length: 12; V: TRBV6-1; D: -; CDR3: CASSETAHEQYF; DNA: TGTGCCAGCAGTGAAACAGCCCACGAGCAGTACTTC
size: -; J: TRBJ2-4; length: 17; V: TRBV25-1; D: TRBD1; CDR3: CASSEYGTGEAKNIQYF; DNA: TGTGCCAGCAGTGAATACGGGACAGGGGAAGCCAAAAACATTCAGTACTTC
size: -; J: TRBJ2-5; length: 14; V: TRBV6-2/TRBV6-3; D: -; CDR3: CASSYGRVGETQYF; DNA: TGTGCCAGCAGTTACGGCAGGGTGGGAGAGACCCAGTACTTC
size: -; J: TRBJ2-7; length: 14; V: TRBV5-5; D: -; CDR3: CASSKYSTPYEQYF; DNA: TGTGCCAGCAGCAAATACAGTACCCCCTACGAGCAGTACTTC
size: once; J: TRBJ2-7; length: 14; V: TRBV6-5; D: -; CDR3: CASSYAGGGYEQYF; DNA: TGTGCCAGCAGTTACGCAGGGGGAGGCTACGAGCAGTACTTC
size: -; J: TRBJ2-7; length: 13; V: TRBV5-8; D: -; CDR3: CASSGGLTYEQYF; DNA: TGTGCCAGCAGCGGAGGGCTCACCTACGAGCAGTACTTC
size: once; J: TRBJ2-3; length: 14; V: TRBV6-5; D: -; CDR3: CASSMGGAEDTQYF; DNA: TGTGCCAGCAGTATGGGTGGTGCGGAGGATACGCAGTATTTT
size: few; J: TRBJ1-2; length: 12; V: TRBV5-1; D: -; CDR3: CASSLSRGGYTF; DNA: TGCGCCAGCAGCTTGTCCAGGGGCGGCTACACCTTC
size: few; J: TRBJ1-2; length: 11; V: TRBV29-1; D: -; CDR3: CSVEGGDGYTF; DNA: TGCAGCGTTGAAGGGGGAGACGGCTACACCTTC
size: -; J: TRBJ1-1; length: 13; V: TRBV3-1/TRBV3-2; D: -; CDR3: CASSQDEWREAFF; DNA: TGTGCCAGCAGCCAAGACGAGTGGAGGGAAGCTTTCTTT
size: -; J: TRBJ2-1; length: 18; V: TRBV10-3; D: TRBD2; CDR3: CATRSLAGATTGSDEQFF; DNA: TGTGCCACCCGGAGTTTGGCGGGAGCTACCACAGGTTCAGATGAGCAGTTCTTC
size: -; J: TRBJ2-3; length: 16; V: TRBV7-2; D: TRBD2; CDR3: CASSLVGAGGPDTQYF; DNA: TGTGCCAGCAGCTTAGTTGGTGCGGGAGGCCCAGATACGCAGTATTTT
size: -; J: TRBJ1-3; length: 15; V: TRBV5-8; D: TRBD1; CDR3: CASSVDRGSGNTIYF; DNA: TGTGCCAGCAGCGTGGACAGGGGCTCTGGAAACACCATATATTTT
size: -; J: TRBJ1-2; length: 15; V: TRBV6-1; D: -; CDR3: CASSEAFPLNYGYTF; DNA: TGTGCCAGCAGTGAAGCATTCCCCCTTAACTATGGCTACACCTTC
size: -; J: TRBJ2-7; length: 18; V: TRBV3-1/TRBV3-2; D: -; CDR3: CASSPRLLGGKARYEQYF; DNA: TGTGCCAGCAGCCCCCGTTTATTAGGCGGGAAAGCTAGGTACGAGCAGTACTTC
size: few; J: TRBJ1-1; length: 12; V: TRBV19; D: -; CDR3: CASSIAGTEAFF; DNA: TGTGCCAGTAGTATAGCAGGGACTGAAGCTTTCTTT
size: -; J: TRBJ1-2; length: 17; V: TRBV4-3; D: -; CDR3: CASSPLTLLGSDYGYTF; DNA: TGCGCCAGCAGCCCCCTTACCCTTCTGGGCAGTGACTATGGCTACACCTTC
size: few; J: TRBJ1-1; length: 16; V: TRBV5-1; D: -; CDR3: CASSLSGGSLNTEAFF; DNA: TGCGCCAGCAGCTTGAGTGGGGGGAGTCTGAACACTGAAGCTTTCTTT
size: -; J: TRBJ2-1; length: 16; V: TRBV5-6; D: -; CDR3: CASSLGQREPYNEQFF; DNA: TGTGCCAGCAGCTTAGGACAGAGGGAACCCTACAATGAGCAGTTCTTC
size: once; J: TRBJ1-2; length: 16; V: TRBV4-2; D: -; CDR3: CASSQDPLGGGYGYTF; DNA: TGTGCCAGCAGCCAAGACCCCCTGGGGGGGGGCTATGGCTACACCTTC
size: -; J: TRBJ2-5; length: 13; V: TRBV5-8; D: -; CDR3: CASSLASIETQYF; DNA: TGTGCCAGCAGCTTAGCTAGCATCGAGACCCAGTACTTC
size: -; J: TRBJ1-1; length: 15; V: TRBV11-1; D: TRBD1; CDR3: CASSRIQGARAEAFF; DNA: TGTGCCAGCAGCCGAATCCAGGGGGCCCGGGCTGAAGCTTTCTTT
size: -; J: TRBJ2-5; length: 13; V: TRBV6-6; D: -; CDR3: CASSQDTQETQYF; DNA: TGTGCCAGCAGCCAGGACACGCAAGAGACCCAGTACTTC
size: -; J: TRBJ1-5; length: 15; V: TRBV2; D: -; CDR3: CASSEAGTYNQPQHF; DNA: TGTGCCAGCAGTGAAGCGGGGACATACAATCAGCCCCAGCATTTT
size: few; J: TRBJ2-7; length: 15; V: TRBV5-4; D: TRBD2; CDR3: CASSPPLAGAYEQYF; DNA: TGTGCCAGCAGCCCCCCACTAGCGGGAGCCTACGAGCAGTACTTC